The 21 T cell receptor beta chains below come from one sample, sequenced in a study of T cell responses to AZD1222 COVID-19 vaccine. The protocol was immunoSEQ multiplex PCR, while the TCRdb copy is restricted to in-frame clones and leaves out a portion. This table holds 140,000 or so clones, about 90% found once. The sequenced sample was peripheral blood, obtained 28 days after the second dose of the MenACWY control vaccine. These TCRs come from an adult who received the MenACWY meningococcal vaccine as a control.

This clone occurred a few times. The gene calls are TRBV3-1 (or the pseudogene TRBV3-2) and TRBJ1-1; TRBD1 aligns across 9 bases. Germline V gene sequence: CDR1 LGHDT, CDR2 YNNKEL (reference sequence). This CDR3 has 15 residues. After removal of 4 bases from V and 0 bases from J, the junction contained 3 bases not matched to a gene. CDR3 sequence: CASSRQGELNTEAFF. CDR3 coding DNA: TGTGCCAGCAGCCGACAGGGGGAATTGAACACTGAAGCTTTCTTT.

The rearrangement uses TRBV6-5 and TRBJ1-1; D is unresolved. In germline, CDR1 is MNHEY, CDR2 SVGAGI. This CDR3 has 13 residues. Trimming took off 2 bases at V and 6 bases at J, with 10 bases between the two ends. CDR3 protein: CASSYAGLSEAFF. The CDR3 region has the DNA TGTGCCAGCAGTTACGCAGGTTTGTCTGAAGCTTTCTTT.

This clone appeared once. As DNA, the CDR3 is TGCGCCAGCAGCCAAGATCCCAGTCCTTATAGCAATCAGCCCCAGCATTTT. This translates into CASSQDPSPYSNQPQHF. This rearrangement joins TRBV4-1 to TRBJ1-5; D call uncertain. CDR3 length equals 17 residues. The germline V gene has CDR1 MGHRA and CDR2 YSYEKL. V lost 0 bases and J 0 bases, leaving 12 bases between the germline ends.

The chain links TRBV28 to TRBJ2-1; 9 nucleotides match TRBD2. The CDR3 length is 14 residues. Trimming removed 4 bases from V and 10 bases from J; junction bases left unmatched: 8. CDR1 MDHEN and CDR2 SYDVKM come from the germline V gene. CDR3 nucleotide sequence: TGTGCCAGCAGTTCAGGACTAGCGAGGGGAGAGCAGTTCTTC. This gives the protein CASSSGLARGEQFF.

This clone was observed once. The chain combines TRBV30 with TRBJ2-3; possibly TRBD2 for D (5 bases). The CDR3 has 13 amino acids. Trimming removed 2 bases at V and 4 bases at J, with 10 bases between. Germline CDR1 is GTSNPN and CDR2 is SVGIG (reference sequence). CDR3 coding DNA: TGTGCCTGGAGTTTGAGGGCGGCAGATACGCAGTATTTT. Its protein is CAWSLRAADTQYF.

The chain joins TRBV3-1 (or the pseudogene TRBV3-2) to TRBJ2-1, with 11 bases aligning to TRBD2. V was pared by 4 bases and J by 4 bases, with 3 bases of the junction left unmatched. The CDR3 length is 15 residues. Germline V gives CDR1 LGHDT, CDR2 YNNKEL (reference sequence). In nucleotides, the CDR3 is TGTGCCAGCAGCCTGGGACTAGCGGCATACAATGAGCAGTTCTTC. Its protein is CASSLGLAAYNEQFF.

The chain is built from TRBV5-6 and TRBJ2-1; TRBD1 matches 8 bases. J was trimmed by 3 bases and V by 2 bases; bases with no gene match: 4. Germline V gives CDR1 SGHDT, CDR2 YYEEEE. The CDR3 has 15 amino acids. In DNA form, the CDR3 reads TGTGCCAGCAGCTTCAGGGGGCTCAACTACAATGAGCAGTTCTTC. This codes for CASSFRGLNYNEQFF.

The chain links TRBV5-1 to TRBJ2-5; 14 positions match TRBD2. The CDR3 has 17 residues. After removal of 4 bases from V and 14 bases from J, the junction contained 19 bases not matched to a gene. Germline lookup yields CDR1 SGHRS and CDR2 YFSETQ. CDR3 nucleotides: TGCGCCAGCAGCCCCACCGGGACTAGCGGGGGCCCTACTTCCTTATACTTC. This encodes CASSPTGTSGGPTSLYF.

V and J are TRBV7-2 and TRBJ1-2, with 9 bases that match TRBD1. Looked up from germline, CDR1 is SGHTA and CDR2 is FQGNSA. V shed 2 bases and J 8 bases; nucleotides not matched to a gene: 9. This CDR3 is built from 15 residues. The CDR3 is CASSLRGQGFDGYTF. CDR3 DNA sequence: TGTGCCAGCAGCTTACGGGGACAGGGATTTGACGGCTACACCTTC.

The CDR3 is CASSQQQLGTGVYEQYF. The CDR3 DNA sequence: TGCGCCAGCAGCCAACAACAACTCGGGACAGGGGTCTACGAGCAGTACTTC. The chain joins TRBV4-3 to TRBJ2-7; 10 nucleotides line up with TRBD1. This CDR3 has 17 residues. CDR1 LGHNA and CDR2 YSLEER come from the germline V gene. The V and J ends lost 2 bases and 3 bases, in that order; junction bases with no gene match: 10.

The gene calls are TRBV7-8 and TRBJ2-3, with a weak D call TRBD2 (7 bases). Trimming left V 5 bases short and J 4 bases short, with 13 bases between. The CDR3 loop spans 14 amino acids. Germline values: CDR1 SGHVS, CDR2 FQNEAQ. Here the CDR3 reads CASSPRGGADTQYF. The CDR3 DNA follows: TGTGCCAGCAGCCCTAGAGGGGGGGCAGATACGCAGTATTTT.

The chain combines TRBV12-3 or TRBV12-4 with TRBJ1-2; D is possibly TRBD1 (6 bases). This CDR3 has 13 residues. Trimming removed 7 bases at V and 5 bases at J, with 14 bases between. CDR3: CASTMNQGYGYTF. For the CDR3, the DNA is TGTGCCAGCACGATGAATCAGGGGTATGGCTACACCTTC.

The genes are TRBV28 and TRBJ1-2; the D gene is possibly TRBD1 (5 bases). Germline-derived CDR1 and CDR2 are MDHEN and SYDVKM. The V end was cut by 6 bases, the J end by 4 bases, with 15 bases between. The CDR3 spans 14 residues. The CDR3 DNA reads as TGTGCCAGCAGGCCAGGGTATACTACCTATGGCTACACCTTC. Translation: CASRPGYTTYGYTF.

The rearrangement links TRBV13 to TRBJ1-1; D not certain. Germline V lookup: CDR1 PRHDT, CDR2 FYEKMQ (reference sequence). This CDR3 comprises 17 residues. Trimming removed 5 bases at V and 5 bases at J, with 24 bases between. The DNA for the CDR3 is TGTGCCAGCAGCCCCCATGGTTTCGGGCTTGGGGAAACTGAAGCTTTCTTT. It codes for CASSPHGFGLGETEAFF.

The rearrangement joins TRBV7-2 to TRBJ1-2, with TRBD1 identical over 8 bases. The CDR3 covers 14 residues. Germline trimming cut 0 bases from V and 4 bases from J; bases unmatched to any gene: 1. Germline loops: CDR1 SGHTA, CDR2 FQGNSA. CDR3 loop: CASSLATGGYGYTF. CDR3 in DNA: TGTGCCAGCAGCTTAGCTACAGGGGGCTATGGCTACACCTTC.

This chain links TRBV18 with TRBJ1-1; D is ambiguous. The CDR3 has 15 residues. Looked up from germline, CDR1 is KGHSH and CDR2 is LQKENI. Trimming pared 2 bases from V and 5 bases from J, leaving 15 bases between. CDR3 protein: CASSPIQDPRTEAFF. CDR3 nucleotide sequence: TGTGCCAGCTCACCAATTCAGGACCCAAGGACTGAAGCTTTCTTT.

The V and J genes are TRBV28 and TRBJ1-5; D perhaps matches TRBD1 (5 bases). The V end was cut by 5 bases, the J end by 4 bases, with 15 bases between. Germline CDR1 MDHEN, CDR2 SYDVKM. CDR3 length: 15 residues. The CDR3 protein is CASSPPGGDNQPQHF. CDR3 coding DNA: TGTGCCAGCAGTCCCCCGGGGGGAGATAATCAGCCCCAGCATTTT.

The table lists this clone with a count of one. CDR3 protein: CASSGIGELFF. The CDR3 region has the DNA TGTGCCAGCAGCGGGATCGGGGAGCTGTTTTTT. V gene TRBV7-2 combines with J gene TRBJ2-2; the D is unclear. Germline CDR1 is SGHTA and CDR2 is FQGNSA. The CDR3 totals 11 residues. V lost 5 bases and J 7 bases, leaving 5 bases between the germline ends. The variable domain in full, completed from reference TRBV7-2 and TRBJ2-2, reads GAGVSQSPSNKVTEKGKDVELRCDPISGHTALYWYRQSLGQGLEFLIYFQGNSAPDKSGLPSDRFSAERTGGSVSTLTIQRTQQEDSAVYLCASSGIGELFFGEGSRLTVL.

The rearrangement joins TRBV19 to TRBJ1-5, with 7 bases identical to TRBD1. This CDR3 comprises 19 residues. Trimming at V came to 3 bases and at J to 4 bases, leaving 18 bases not matched to a gene. Germline-derived CDR1 and CDR2 are LNHDA and SQIVND (reference sequence). The CDR3 DNA reads TGTGCCAGTAGTATTAATCCCCCCGGCCCCAGGGGGAAAAATCAGCCCCAGCATTTT. Its protein product is CASSINPPGPRGKNQPQHF.

The chain recombines TRBV18 with TRBJ2-7; 9 bases are a match to TRBD1. This CDR3 contains 19 residues. Trimming removed 3 bases from V and 7 bases from J; junction bases left unmatched: 22. Per the germline V gene, CDR1 is KGHSH and CDR2 is LQKENI. The DNA of the CDR3 is TGTGCCAGCTCACCGAGCTCCGGGACAGGGAATCGGGGCTTGGGAGAGCAGTACTTC. It yields the protein CASSPSSGTGNRGLGEQYF.

The chain carries TRBV29-1 and TRBJ2-2; possibly TRBD1 or TRBD2 for D (5 bases each). CDR1 and CDR2 (germline): SQVTM, ANQGSEA. The CDR3 contains 12 residues. DNA of the CDR3: TGCAGTGGGGGTCCGAACACCGGGGAGCTGTTTTTT. Translated, it gives CSGGPNTGELFF.